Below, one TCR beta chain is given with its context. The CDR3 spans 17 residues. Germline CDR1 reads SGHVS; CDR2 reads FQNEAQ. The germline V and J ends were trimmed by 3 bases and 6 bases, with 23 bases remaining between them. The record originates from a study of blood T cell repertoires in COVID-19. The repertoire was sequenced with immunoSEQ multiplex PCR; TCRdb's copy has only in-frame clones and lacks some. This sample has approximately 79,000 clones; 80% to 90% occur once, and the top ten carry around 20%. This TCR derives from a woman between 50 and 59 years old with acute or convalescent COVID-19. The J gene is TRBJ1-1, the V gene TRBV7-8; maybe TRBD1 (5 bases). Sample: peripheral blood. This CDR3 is CASSFRRDLGSRPEAFF. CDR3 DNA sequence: TGTGCCAGCAGCTTTCGAAGGGACTTGGGCTCGAGACCTGAAGCTTTCTTT.